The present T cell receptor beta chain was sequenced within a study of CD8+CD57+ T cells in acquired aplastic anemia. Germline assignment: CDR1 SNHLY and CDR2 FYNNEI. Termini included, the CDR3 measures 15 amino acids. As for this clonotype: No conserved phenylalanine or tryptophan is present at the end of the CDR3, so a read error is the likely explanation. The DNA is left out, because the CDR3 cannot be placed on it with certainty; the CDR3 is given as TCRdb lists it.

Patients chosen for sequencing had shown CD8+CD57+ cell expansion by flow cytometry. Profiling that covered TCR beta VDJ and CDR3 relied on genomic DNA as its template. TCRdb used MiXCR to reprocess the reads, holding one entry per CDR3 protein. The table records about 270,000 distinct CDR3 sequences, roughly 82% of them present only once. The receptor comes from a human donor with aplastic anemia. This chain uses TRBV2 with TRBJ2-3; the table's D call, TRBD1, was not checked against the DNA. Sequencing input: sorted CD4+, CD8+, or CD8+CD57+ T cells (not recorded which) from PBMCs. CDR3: CASSDGGSMSSSSGQ.